This T cell receptor beta chain comes out of a study of T cell clusters in autoimmune cytopenias. Each sample's input was about 250 ng genomic DNA, approximately 37,500 genome equivalents. One tube held mixed TRB-A and TRB-B primer pools for touch-down PCR. For each CDR3 protein, TCRdb gives one entry from its re-call of the multiplex PCR reads, without DNA. The table counts more than 3,000 distinct CDR3 sequences; approximately 14% lies in the top ten. Findings of the study overall: Primary autoimmune cytopenia patients seemingly lacked the physiological T cell clusters found in healthy donors. The cluster-lack signature was not seen for secondary cytopenia versus chronic lymphocytic leukemia. Compared with active autoimmune hepatitis patients, healthy donors showed around 3-fold more exclusive TRB clusters.

This clonotype is called medium-sized based on its frequency. Its specificity is not known. Germline CDR1 is MNHEY and CDR2 is SMNVEV (reference sequence). The CDR3 loop spans 11 amino acids. The TCR was taken from a human donor with an autoimmune cytopenia or autoimmune hepatitis (not recorded which). Material for sequencing was peripheral blood. V and J are TRBV27 and TRBJ2-3. The CDR3 is CASSSTDTQYF.